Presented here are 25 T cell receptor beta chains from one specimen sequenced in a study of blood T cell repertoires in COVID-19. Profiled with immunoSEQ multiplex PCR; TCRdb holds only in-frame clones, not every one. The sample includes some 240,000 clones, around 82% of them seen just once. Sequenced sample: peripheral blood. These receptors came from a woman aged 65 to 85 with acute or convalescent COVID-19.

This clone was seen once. CDR3 in amino acids: CASREPYTDTQYF. The CDR3 region has the DNA TGTGCCAGCAGGGAGCCCTACACAGATACGCAGTATTTT. The J gene is TRBJ2-3, the V gene TRBV6-5; D gene uncertain. CDR1 is MNHEY and CDR2 is SVGAGI in the germline V gene. The CDR3 loop spans 13 amino acids. Trimming cost V 6 bases and J 2 bases, with 9 bases left between them.

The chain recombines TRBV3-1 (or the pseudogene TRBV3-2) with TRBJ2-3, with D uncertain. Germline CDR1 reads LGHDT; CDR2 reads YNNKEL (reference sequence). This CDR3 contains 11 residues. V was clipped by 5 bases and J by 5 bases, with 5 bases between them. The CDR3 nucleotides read TGTGCCAGCAGCTACAGAGATACGCAGTATTTT. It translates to CASSYRDTQYF.

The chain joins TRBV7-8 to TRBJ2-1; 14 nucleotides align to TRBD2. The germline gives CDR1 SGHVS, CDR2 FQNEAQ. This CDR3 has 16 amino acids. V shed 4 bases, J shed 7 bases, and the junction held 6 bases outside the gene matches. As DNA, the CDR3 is TGTGCCAGCAGCTCAGGACTAGCGGGGGGAATTAATGAGCAGTTCTTC. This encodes CASSSGLAGGINEQFF.

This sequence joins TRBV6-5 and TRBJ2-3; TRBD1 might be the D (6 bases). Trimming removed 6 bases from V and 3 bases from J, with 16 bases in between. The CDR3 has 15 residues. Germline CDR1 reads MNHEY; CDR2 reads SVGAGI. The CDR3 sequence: CASRFGTMQTDTQYF. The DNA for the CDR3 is TGTGCCAGCAGGTTTGGGACAATGCAGACAGATACGCAGTATTTT.

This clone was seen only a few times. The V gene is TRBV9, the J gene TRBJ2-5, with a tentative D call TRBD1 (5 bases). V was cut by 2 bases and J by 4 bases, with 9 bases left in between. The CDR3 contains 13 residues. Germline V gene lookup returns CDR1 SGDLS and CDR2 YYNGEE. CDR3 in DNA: TGTGCCAGCAGCGTTAATCAGGGAGAGACCCAGTACTTC. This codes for CASSVNQGETQYF.

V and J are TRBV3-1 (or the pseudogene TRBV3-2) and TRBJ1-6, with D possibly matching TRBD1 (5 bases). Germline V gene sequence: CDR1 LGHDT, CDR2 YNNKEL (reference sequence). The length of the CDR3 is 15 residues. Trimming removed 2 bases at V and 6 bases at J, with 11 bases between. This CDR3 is CASSQPQGTNSPLHF. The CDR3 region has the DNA TGTGCCAGCAGCCAACCTCAGGGAACTAATTCACCCCTCCACTTT.

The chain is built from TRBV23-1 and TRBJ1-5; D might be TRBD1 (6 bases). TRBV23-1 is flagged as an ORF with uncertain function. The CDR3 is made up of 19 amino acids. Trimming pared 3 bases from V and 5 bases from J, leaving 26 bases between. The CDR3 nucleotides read TGCGCCAGCAGTCACCCCGTAATTATATCAGGGGAGGGCGATCAGCCCCAGCATTTT. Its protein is CASSHPVIISGEGDQPQHF.

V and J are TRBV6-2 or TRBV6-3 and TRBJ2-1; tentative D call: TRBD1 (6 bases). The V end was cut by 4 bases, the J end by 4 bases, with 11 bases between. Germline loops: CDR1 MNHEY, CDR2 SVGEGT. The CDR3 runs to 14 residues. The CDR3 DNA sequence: TGTGCCAGCAGTTTGCGACAGGCTTACAATGAGCAGTTCTTC. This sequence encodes CASSLRQAYNEQFF.

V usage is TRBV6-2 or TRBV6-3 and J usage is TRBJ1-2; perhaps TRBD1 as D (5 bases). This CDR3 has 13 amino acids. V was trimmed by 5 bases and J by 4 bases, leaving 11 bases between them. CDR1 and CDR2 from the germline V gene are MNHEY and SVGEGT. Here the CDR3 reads CASSGHPRYGYTF. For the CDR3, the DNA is TGTGCCAGCAGTGGACATCCCCGCTATGGCTACACCTTC.

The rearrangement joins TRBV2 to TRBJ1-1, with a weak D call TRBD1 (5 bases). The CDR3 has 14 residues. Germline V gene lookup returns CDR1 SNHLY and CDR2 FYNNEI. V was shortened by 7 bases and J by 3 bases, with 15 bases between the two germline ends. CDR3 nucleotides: TGTGCCAGCACGAGGCAGGGTTGGGACACTGAAGCTTTCTTT. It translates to CASTRQGWDTEAFF.

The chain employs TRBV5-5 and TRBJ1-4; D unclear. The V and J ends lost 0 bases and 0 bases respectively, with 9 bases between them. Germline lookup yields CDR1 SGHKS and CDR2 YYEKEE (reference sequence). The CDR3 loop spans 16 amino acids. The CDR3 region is CASSLGRIATNEKLFF. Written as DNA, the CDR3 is TGTGCCAGCAGCTTGGGGCGGATAGCAACTAATGAAAAACTGTTTTTT.

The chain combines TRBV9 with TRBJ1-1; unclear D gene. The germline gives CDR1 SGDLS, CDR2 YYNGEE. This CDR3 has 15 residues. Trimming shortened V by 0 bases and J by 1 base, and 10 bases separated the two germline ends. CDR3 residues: CASSVGKETNTEAFF. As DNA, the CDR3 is TGTGCCAGCAGCGTAGGTAAGGAGACGAACACTGAAGCTTTCTTT.

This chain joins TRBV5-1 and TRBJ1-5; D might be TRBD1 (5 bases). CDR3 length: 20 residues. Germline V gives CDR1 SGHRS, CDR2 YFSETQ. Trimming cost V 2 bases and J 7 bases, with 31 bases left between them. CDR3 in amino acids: CASSLQPGSTTGGQPQPQHF. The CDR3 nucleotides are TGCGCCAGCAGCTTACAACCGGGTTCTACTACCGGGGGTCAACCACAGCCCCAGCATTTT.

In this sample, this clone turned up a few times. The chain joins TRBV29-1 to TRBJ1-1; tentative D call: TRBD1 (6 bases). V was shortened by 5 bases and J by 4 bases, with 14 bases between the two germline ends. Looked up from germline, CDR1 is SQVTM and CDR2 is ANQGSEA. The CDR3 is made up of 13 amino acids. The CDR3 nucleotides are TGCAGCGTTCAAGGACAGCTTGGCACTGAAGCTTTCTTT. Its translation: CSVQGQLGTEAFF. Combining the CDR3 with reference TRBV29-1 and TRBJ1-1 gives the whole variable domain SAVISQKPSRDICQRGTSLTIQCQVDSQVTMMFWYRQQPGQSLTLIATANQGSEATYESGFVIDKFPISRPNLTFSTLTVSNMSPEDSSIYLCSVQGQLGTEAFFGQGTRLTVV.

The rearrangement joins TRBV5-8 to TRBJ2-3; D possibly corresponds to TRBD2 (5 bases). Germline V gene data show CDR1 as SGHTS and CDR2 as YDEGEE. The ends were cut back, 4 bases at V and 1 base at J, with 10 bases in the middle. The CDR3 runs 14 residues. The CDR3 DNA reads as TGTGCCAGCAGCCCTGGAGGTGGCACAGATACGCAGTATTTT. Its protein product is CASSPGGGTDTQYF.

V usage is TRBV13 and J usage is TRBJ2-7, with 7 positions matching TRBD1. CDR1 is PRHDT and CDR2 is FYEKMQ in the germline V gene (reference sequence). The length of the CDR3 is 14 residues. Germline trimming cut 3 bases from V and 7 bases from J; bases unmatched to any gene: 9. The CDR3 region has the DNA TGTGCCAGCAGCTTCGGTGACAGGGCGGAGGAGCAGTACGTC. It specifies CASSFGDRAEEQYV.

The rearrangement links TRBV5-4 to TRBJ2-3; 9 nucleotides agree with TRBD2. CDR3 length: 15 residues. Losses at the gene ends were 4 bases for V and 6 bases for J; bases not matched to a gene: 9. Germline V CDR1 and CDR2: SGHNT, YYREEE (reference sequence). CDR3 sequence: CASSRGGVGGDTQYF. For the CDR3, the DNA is TGTGCCAGCAGCCGCGGGGGGGTAGGAGGGGATACGCAGTATTTT.

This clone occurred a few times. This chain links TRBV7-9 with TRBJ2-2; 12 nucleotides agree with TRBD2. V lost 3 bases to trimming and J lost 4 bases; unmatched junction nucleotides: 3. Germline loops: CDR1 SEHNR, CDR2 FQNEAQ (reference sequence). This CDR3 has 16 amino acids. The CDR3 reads CASSFASGRGTGELFF. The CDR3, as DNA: TGTGCCAGCAGCTTCGCTAGCGGGAGGGGCACCGGGGAGCTGTTTTTT.

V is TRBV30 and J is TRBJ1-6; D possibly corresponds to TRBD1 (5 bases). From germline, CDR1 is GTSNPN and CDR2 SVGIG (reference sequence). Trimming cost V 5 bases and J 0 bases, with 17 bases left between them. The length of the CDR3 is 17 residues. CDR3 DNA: TGTGCCTGGGCTCCCCAGGGCGGCAGCTCCTATAATTCACCCCTCCACTTT. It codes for CAWAPQGGSSYNSPLHF.

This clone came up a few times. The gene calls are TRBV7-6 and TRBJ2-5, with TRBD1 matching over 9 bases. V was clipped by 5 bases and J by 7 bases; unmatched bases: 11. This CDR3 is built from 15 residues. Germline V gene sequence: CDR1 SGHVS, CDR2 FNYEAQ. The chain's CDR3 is CASSRGGQGLGTQYF. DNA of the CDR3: TGTGCCAGCAGCCGTGGGGGACAGGGCTTGGGGACCCAGTACTTC.

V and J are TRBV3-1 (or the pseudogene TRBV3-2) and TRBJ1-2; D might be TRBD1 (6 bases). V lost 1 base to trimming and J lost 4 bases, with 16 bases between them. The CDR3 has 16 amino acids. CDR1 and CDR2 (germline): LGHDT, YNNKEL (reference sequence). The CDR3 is CASSQGTGQHFYGYTF. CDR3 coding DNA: TGTGCCAGCAGCCAAGGAACAGGACAGCATTTCTATGGCTACACCTTC.

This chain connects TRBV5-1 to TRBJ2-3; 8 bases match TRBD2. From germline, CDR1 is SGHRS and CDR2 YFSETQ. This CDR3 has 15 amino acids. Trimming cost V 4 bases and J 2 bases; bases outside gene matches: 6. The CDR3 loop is CASSRSGNPTDTQYF. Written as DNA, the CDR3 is TGCGCCAGCAGCCGTAGCGGGAACCCCACAGATACGCAGTATTTT.

CDR3 in amino acids: CASSPGGQGGYTF. The CDR3 DNA reads TGTGCCAGCAGCCCGGGGGGGCAGGGTGGCTACACCTTC. V is TRBV7-2 and J is TRBJ1-2, with D possibly TRBD1 on 6 matching bases. V was clipped by 5 bases and J by 7 bases, with 14 bases between them. The length of the CDR3 is 13 residues. Germline V gives CDR1 SGHTA, CDR2 FQGNSA.

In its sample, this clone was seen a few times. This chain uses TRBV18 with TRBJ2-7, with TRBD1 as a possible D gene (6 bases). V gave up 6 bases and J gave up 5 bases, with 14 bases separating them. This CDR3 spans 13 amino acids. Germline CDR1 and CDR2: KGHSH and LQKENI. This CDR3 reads CASSHRAYDEQYF. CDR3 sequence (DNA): TGTGCCAGCTCTCACAGGGCGTACGACGAGCAGTACTTC.

This CDR3 reads CASSQVQARGMNTQYF. The CDR3 DNA sequence: TGTGCCAGCAGCCAAGTCCAGGCCAGGGGGATGAATACGCAGTATTTT. J is TRBJ2-3 and V is TRBV3-1 (or the pseudogene TRBV3-2), with 7 bases matching TRBD1. V shed 1 base, J shed 7 bases, and the junction held 11 bases outside the gene matches. Germline lookup yields CDR1 LGHDT and CDR2 YNNKEL (reference sequence). The CDR3 is made up of 16 amino acids.